The rows below give T cell receptor beta chains drawn from one sample of a study of T cell repertoires in cytomegalovirus infection. TCRdb re-called the reads with MiXCR, one entry per CDR3 protein. The repertoire includes 80,000 to 95,000 distinct CDR3 sequences, less than 30% of them detected once, and roughly 70% sits in the top ten. Which antigens these TCRs recognize remains unknown. Source: CD8+ T cells from cultured PBMCs, taken from culture after CMV antigen stimulation. The source of these receptors is a human donor in good health (CMV status not recorded). Some clones in this sample may be carry-over from other donors' samples. Both conserved end residues are part of each CDR3. The D gene is left open where the match is weak. Size is stated for part of the rows, as once, few or many counts, or as a class when the clone is expanded.

>TRBJ2-2|NA|NA|TRBV19
TGTGCCAGTAGTGGGGGTAGGAACACCGGGGAGCTGTTTTTT
CASSGGRNTGELFF
>TRBJ2-5|NA|NA|TRBV12-3/TRBV12-4
TGTGCCATCCTGTACCAAGAGACCCAGTACTTC
CAILYQETQYF
>TRBJ1-1|NA|TRBD1|TRBV5-6
TGTGCCAGCAGCACCGGACAGGACACTGAAGCTTTCTTT
CASSTGQDTEAFF
>TRBJ2-5|few|TRBD2|TRBV4-1
TGCGCCAGCAGCCAAACTGGGGCTAGCGGGGGGTCGCAATACTTC
CASSQTGASGGSQYF
>TRBJ2-5|NA|NA|TRBV7-2
TGTGCCAGCAGCTCACTCCCACTAGGGCAGTACTTC
CASSSLPLGQYF
>TRBJ2-2|few|NA|TRBV7-6
TGTGCCAGCAGCCTGCCGCGAGGCTCGAACACCGGGGAGCTGTTTTTT
CASSLPRGSNTGELFF
>TRBJ2-1|NA|TRBD2|TRBV11-1
TGTGCCAGCAGCTTAGTAACGCCTAGCGGCATTCCGTTCTTC
CASSLVTPSGIPFF
>TRBJ2-1|NA|TRBD2|TRBV9
TGTGCCAGCAACCCCAGCGGGGGGGCGAGCAATGAGCAGTTCTTC
CASNPSGGASNEQFF
>TRBJ2-7|many|TRBD2|TRBV7-9
TGTGCCAGCAGCATGGGGACTAGCGGCTACGAGCAGTACTTC
CASSMGTSGYEQYF
>TRBJ1-1|NA|NA|TRBV7-6
TGTGCCAGCAGCTTAAAAAAAACGAGCACTGAAGCTTTCTTT
CASSLKKTSTEAFF
>TRBJ1-2|few|NA|TRBV19
TGTGCCAGTAGTTGGACAGTATACTATGGCTACACCTTC
CASSWTVYYGYTF
>TRBJ2-2|NA|NA|TRBV9
TGTGCCAGCAGCGTAGACCTCCCGGGGGCCGGGGAGCTGTTTTTT
CASSVDLPGAGELFF
>TRBJ2-5|few|NA|TRBV27
TGTGCCAGCAGTCCCGGCTCTCAAGAGACCCAGTACTTC
CASSPGSQETQYF
>TRBJ2-4|few|TRBD1|TRBV6-2/TRBV6-3
TGTGCCAGCACCCTGGGACAGGGTTTAGCCAAAAACATTCAGTACTTC
CASTLGQGLAKNIQYF
>TRBJ2-2|once|NA|TRBV10-3
TGTGCCATCGGGGATGTGGGATTGAGCGGCGACACCGGGGAGCTGTTTTTT
CAIGDVGLSGDTGELFF
>TRBJ1-5|few|NA|TRBV6-6
TGTGCCAGCAGTTACTCCCTCGGACAAACTCAGCCCCAGCATTTT
CASSYSLGQTQPQHF
>TRBJ2-5|NA|NA|TRBV28
TGTGCCAGCAGTTTGCTTCGGCGGGAGACCCAGTACTTC
CASSLLRRETQYF
>TRBJ1-5|NA|NA|TRBV19
TGTGCCAGTAGTATAGGGGGCGAGAGCAATCAGCCCCAGCATTTT
CASSIGGESNQPQHF
>TRBJ1-1|NA|NA|TRBV27
TGTGCCAGCAGTTTATTTGGGGGCACTGAAGCTTTCTTT
CASSLFGGTEAFF
>TRBJ1-6|few|NA|TRBV28
TGTGCCAGCAGTTTTGGGTGGGACGGTCTTATCGATTCACCCCTCCACTTT
CASSFGWDGLIDSPLHF
>TRBJ2-7|few|NA|TRBV7-8
TGTGCCAGCAGCCCAAGAGGGCAGGGGGGCCCCTACGAGCAGTACTTC
CASSPRGQGGPYEQYF
>TRBJ2-7|many|NA|TRBV27
TGTGCCAGCAGTCCGCATGTGGGGAAGATGCCGTACGAGCAGTACTTC
CASSPHVGKMPYEQYF
>TRBJ1-4|NA|NA|TRBV19
TGTGCCAGTAGTATCTTCCCGGGCCCTACAACTAATGAAAAACTGTTTTTT
CASSIFPGPTTNEKLFF
>TRBJ2-7|NA|TRBD1|TRBV5-1
TGCGCCAGCAGCCCGGATGGGGACAGATCCTACGAGCAGTACTTC
CASSPDGDRSYEQYF